The text below deals with one T cell receptor beta chain. This sample is drawn from a study of siplizumab effects on memory and regulatory T cells. Per the germline V gene, CDR1 is MGHRA and CDR2 is YSYEKL. CDR3 length equals 17 residues. V was clipped by 0 bases and J by 2 bases, with 14 bases between them. Libraries were prepared by immunoSEQ multiplex PCR; TCRdb keeps only in-frame clonotypes and omits some of them. The sample has about 100,000 clones; 94% are singletons. The chain combines TRBV4-1 with TRBJ2-1; possible D gene TRBD2, 6 bases. The specimen sequenced was non-Treg CD4+ T cells sorted from blood. The sequence derives from a human donor in good health. The CDR3 bases are TGCGCCAGCAGCCAAGATTGGGGCGGGATCACCTACAATGAGCAGTTCTTC. It specifies CASSQDWGGITYNEQFF.